This TCR beta chain emerged from a study of blood T cell repertoires in COVID-19. Notes on this clone: The DNA is omitted, as the CDR3 cannot be located on it reliably, and the CDR3 follows TCRdb's listing.

Which cohort a participant joined came from the clinical history participants gave. Per the study methods: Amplification of reference gene primers provided the estimated nucleated cell counts. Assay used: immunoSEQ multiplex PCR; TCRdb lists only in-frame clones, some missing. The DNA gave D and trimming, while V, J and clone size come from that table. This sample yields about 240,000 clones, of which 75% to 90% are seen a single time; roughly 3.5% belongs to the top ten. Both ends counted, the CDR3 spans 13 residues. Germline CDR1 is MNHEY and CDR2 is SMNVEV (reference sequence). The TCR comes from a woman between 35 and 50 years old with acute COVID-19. The V and J genes are TRBV27 and TRBJ2-1; TRBD1 was called by the table and not checked on the DNA. Sequences were obtained from PBMCs or T cells enriched from blood (not recorded which). The CDR3 loop is CASSSSTGNEQFF.